This is a list of T cell receptor beta chains from one sample in a study of blood T cell repertoires in COVID-19. The assay was immunoSEQ multiplex PCR, and TCRdb's table has in-frame clones only and misses some. The repertoire holds 100,000 to 150,000 clones, with roughly 90% as singletons. Sequencing was performed on peripheral blood. These receptors all stem from a man in his forties with acute or convalescent COVID-19. The CDR3 runs from the conserved cysteine through the conserved F or W. The D gene is left open where the match is weak. Clone size is not always given. Where it is, it says once, few, many or a class for expanded clones.

j_call: TRBJ2-3
clone_size: NA
v_call: TRBV9
d_call: NA
cdr3_aa: CASSVAQGHTQYF
cdr3_nt: TGTGCCAGCAGCGTAGCTCAGGGCCATACGCAGTATTTT

j_call: TRBJ1-1
clone_size: NA
v_call: TRBV15
d_call: NA
cdr3_aa: CATSRDTPVNTEAFF
cdr3_nt: TGTGCCACCAGCAGAGATACCCCGGTGAACACTGAAGCTTTCTTT

j_call: TRBJ2-3
clone_size: NA
v_call: TRBV9
d_call: NA
cdr3_aa: CASSAEPAGVPDTQYF
cdr3_nt: TGTGCCAGCAGCGCAGAACCCGCCGGGGTTCCAGATACGCAGTATTTT

j_call: TRBJ2-1
clone_size: NA
v_call: TRBV7-7
d_call: NA
cdr3_aa: CASSLVLNNEQFF
cdr3_nt: TGTGCCAGCAGCTTAGTACTAAACAATGAGCAGTTCTTC

j_call: TRBJ2-7
clone_size: NA
v_call: TRBV14
d_call: NA
cdr3_aa: CASSQELRSYEQYF
cdr3_nt: TGTGCCAGCAGCCAAGAGCTCAGGTCCTACGAGCAGTACTTC

j_call: TRBJ2-2
clone_size: NA
v_call: TRBV14
d_call: TRBD2
cdr3_aa: CASSRPGLAGVGELFF
cdr3_nt: TGTGCCAGCAGTCGACCGGGACTAGCGGGAGTGGGGGAGCTGTTTTTT

j_call: TRBJ2-2
clone_size: few
v_call: TRBV6-1
d_call: NA
cdr3_aa: CASSEFLRWTGELFF
cdr3_nt: TGTGCCAGCAGTGAATTCCTGCGATGGACCGGGGAGCTGTTTTTT

j_call: TRBJ2-5
clone_size: NA
v_call: TRBV12-5
d_call: TRBD2
cdr3_aa: CASGTLAGGAKETQYF
cdr3_nt: TGTGCTAGTGGTACTTTAGCGGGGGGGGCAAAAGAGACCCAGTACTTC

j_call: TRBJ1-5
clone_size: NA
v_call: TRBV7-2
d_call: NA
cdr3_aa: CASSLAQSNQPQHF
cdr3_nt: TGTGCCAGCAGCTTAGCACAGAGCAATCAGCCCCAGCATTTT

j_call: TRBJ2-7
clone_size: few
v_call: TRBV7-2
d_call: NA
cdr3_aa: CASSLVQEYEQYF
cdr3_nt: TGTGCCAGCAGCTTAGTACAGGAATACGAGCAGTACTTC

j_call: TRBJ1-2
clone_size: NA
v_call: TRBV5-6
d_call: TRBD1
cdr3_aa: CASSFGQGTRYGYTF
cdr3_nt: TGTGCCAGCAGCTTCGGACAGGGGACCAGGTATGGCTACACCTTC

j_call: TRBJ2-1
clone_size: NA
v_call: TRBV4-2
d_call: TRBD2
cdr3_aa: CASSQDPPSGQSGQFF
cdr3_nt: TGTGCCAGCAGCCAAGATCCTCCTAGCGGCCAGTCGGGGCAGTTCTTC

j_call: TRBJ1-2
clone_size: NA
v_call: TRBV2
d_call: NA
cdr3_aa: CANQGRPNYGYTF
cdr3_nt: TGTGCCAACCAGGGCCGCCCTAACTATGGCTACACCTTC

j_call: TRBJ2-2
clone_size: once
v_call: TRBV5-1
d_call: NA
cdr3_aa: CASTSSGRSNTGELFF
cdr3_nt: TGCGCCAGCACCTCGTCGGGGAGATCGAACACCGGGGAGCTGTTTTTT

j_call: TRBJ2-5
clone_size: NA
v_call: TRBV2
d_call: NA
cdr3_aa: CASSDAVQETQYF
cdr3_nt: TGTGCCAGCAGTGATGCAGTACAAGAGACCCAGTACTTC

j_call: TRBJ2-3
clone_size: NA
v_call: TRBV7-6
d_call: NA
cdr3_aa: CASSQGLDTDTQYF
cdr3_nt: TGTGCCAGCAGCCAAGGACTCGACACAGATACGCAGTATTTT

j_call: TRBJ2-1
clone_size: NA
v_call: TRBV5-4
d_call: TRBD1
cdr3_aa: CASSLAGTGDNEQFF
cdr3_nt: TGTGCCAGCAGCTTGGCCGGGACAGGGGACAATGAGCAGTTCTTC

j_call: TRBJ2-7
clone_size: medium-sized
v_call: TRBV9
d_call: NA
cdr3_aa: CASSDGRDPQQYF
cdr3_nt: TGTGCCAGCAGCGACGGACGGGATCCCCAACAGTACTTC

j_call: TRBJ1-5
clone_size: NA
v_call: TRBV5-6
d_call: NA
cdr3_aa: CASSDRHNQPQHF
cdr3_nt: TGTGCCAGCAGTGACAGGCACAATCAGCCCCAGCATTTT

j_call: TRBJ1-2
clone_size: NA
v_call: TRBV5-1
d_call: NA
cdr3_aa: CASNPVPRANGYTF
cdr3_nt: TGCGCCAGCAACCCGGTCCCGAGGGCGAATGGCTACACCTTC

j_call: TRBJ1-5
clone_size: NA
v_call: TRBV19
d_call: NA
cdr3_aa: CATRGGGPLNQPQHF
cdr3_nt: TGTGCCACGAGGGGAGGGGGACCATTAAATCAGCCCCAGCATTTT

j_call: TRBJ2-3
clone_size: once
v_call: TRBV5-1
d_call: TRBD1
cdr3_aa: CASSLGDRPSTDTQYF
cdr3_nt: TGCGCCAGCAGCTTGGGGGACAGACCTAGCACAGATACGCAGTATTTT

j_call: TRBJ2-1
clone_size: NA
v_call: TRBV5-1
d_call: NA
cdr3_aa: CASSSGTEGHNEQFF
cdr3_nt: TGCGCCAGCAGTTCCGGGACGGAGGGACACAATGAGCAGTTCTTC

j_call: TRBJ2-2
clone_size: NA
v_call: TRBV5-1
d_call: TRBD2
cdr3_aa: CASSLAVIAGGPGTGELFF
cdr3_nt: TGCGCCAGCAGCTTGGCCGTAATAGCGGGAGGGCCGGGTACCGGGGAGCTGTTTTTT

j_call: TRBJ1-4
clone_size: NA
v_call: TRBV18
d_call: TRBD1
cdr3_aa: CASSPSRGREKLFF
cdr3_nt: TGTGCCAGCTCACCATCCAGGGGGAGGGAAAAACTGTTTTTT

j_call: TRBJ1-2
clone_size: once
v_call: TRBV6-2/TRBV6-3
d_call: TRBD1
cdr3_aa: CASSWRTGGVYGYTF
cdr3_nt: TGTGCCAGCAGTTGGAGGACAGGGGGAGTATATGGCTACACCTTC

j_call: TRBJ1-2
clone_size: NA
v_call: TRBV5-1
d_call: NA
cdr3_aa: CASSSAGGNYGYTF
cdr3_nt: TGCGCCAGCAGCTCCGCCGGAGGGAACTATGGCTACACCTTC

j_call: TRBJ1-6
clone_size: NA
v_call: TRBV5-1
d_call: TRBD1
cdr3_aa: CASSPGVGQGNSPLHF
cdr3_nt: TGCGCCAGCAGCCCAGGGGTGGGACAGGGGAATTCACCCCTCCACTTT

j_call: TRBJ1-1
clone_size: NA
v_call: TRBV5-4
d_call: NA
cdr3_aa: CASSFGKGAGTEAFF
cdr3_nt: TGTGCCAGCAGCTTCGGAAAAGGGGCAGGAACTGAAGCTTTCTTT

j_call: TRBJ2-2
clone_size: few
v_call: TRBV6-6
d_call: NA
cdr3_aa: CASSPALTGELFF
cdr3_nt: TGTGCCAGCAGCCCCGCGTTAACCGGGGAGCTGTTTTTT

j_call: TRBJ2-2
clone_size: NA
v_call: TRBV4-3
d_call: TRBD2
cdr3_aa: CASSQDPSGGTGELFF
cdr3_nt: TGCGCCAGCAGCCAAGATCCCAGCGGGGGGACCGGGGAGCTGTTTTTT

j_call: TRBJ2-7
clone_size: NA
v_call: TRBV5-4
d_call: TRBD1
cdr3_aa: CASSPGQDYEQYF
cdr3_nt: TGTGCCAGCAGCCCCGGACAGGACTACGAGCAGTACTTC

j_call: TRBJ1-3
clone_size: once
v_call: TRBV4-3
d_call: TRBD1
cdr3_aa: CASSKRQGMSSGNTIYF
cdr3_nt: TGCGCCAGCAGCAAAAGACAGGGAATGAGCTCTGGAAACACCATATATTTT

j_call: TRBJ1-1
clone_size: NA
v_call: TRBV6-6
d_call: NA
cdr3_aa: CASSYNPEKNTEAFF
cdr3_nt: TGTGCCAGCAGTTATAACCCGGAGAAGAACACTGAAGCTTTCTTT

j_call: TRBJ1-1
clone_size: NA
v_call: TRBV6-2/TRBV6-3
d_call: TRBD1
cdr3_aa: CASSLSGTGRTEAFF
cdr3_nt: TGTGCCAGCAGCCTTTCTGGGACAGGGCGAACTGAAGCTTTCTTT

j_call: TRBJ2-1
clone_size: NA
v_call: TRBV7-2
d_call: NA
cdr3_aa: CASSPFGTPLYNEQFF
cdr3_nt: TGTGCCAGCAGCCCGTTCGGGACACCACTCTACAATGAGCAGTTCTTC

j_call: TRBJ1-1
clone_size: once
v_call: TRBV11-1
d_call: TRBD1
cdr3_aa: CASSWDSPTNTEAFF
cdr3_nt: TGTGCCAGCAGTTGGGACAGCCCTACGAACACTGAAGCTTTCTTT

j_call: TRBJ1-2
clone_size: NA
v_call: TRBV2
d_call: TRBD1
cdr3_aa: CASSEGTGRRYTF
cdr3_nt: TGTGCCAGCAGCGAAGGGACAGGGCGTCGCTACACCTTC

j_call: TRBJ1-2
clone_size: NA
v_call: TRBV15
d_call: NA
cdr3_aa: CATSAGGTNYGYTF
cdr3_nt: TGTGCCACCAGCGCGGGGGGAACTAACTATGGCTACACCTTC

j_call: TRBJ2-5
clone_size: once
v_call: TRBV27
d_call: NA
cdr3_aa: CASSFGGRQETQYF
cdr3_nt: TGTGCCAGCAGTTTTGGGGGGAGGCAAGAGACCCAGTACTTC

j_call: TRBJ1-2
clone_size: NA
v_call: TRBV30
d_call: NA
cdr3_aa: CAWRNGNGYTF
cdr3_nt: TGTGCCTGGAGGAACGGGAATGGCTACACCTTC

j_call: TRBJ1-2
clone_size: NA
v_call: TRBV6-5
d_call: NA
cdr3_aa: CASSLGLNYGYTF
cdr3_nt: TGTGCCAGCAGCCTAGGCCTTAACTATGGCTACACCTTC

j_call: TRBJ1-5
clone_size: NA
v_call: TRBV3-1/TRBV3-2
d_call: NA
cdr3_aa: CASSGGPQGQPQHF
cdr3_nt: TGTGCCAGCAGTGGTGGACCCCAGGGGCAGCCCCAGCATTTT

j_call: TRBJ2-2
clone_size: NA
v_call: TRBV5-1
d_call: TRBD2
cdr3_aa: CASSLLAGGPASTGELFF
cdr3_nt: TGCGCCAGCAGCCTCCTAGCGGGAGGGCCAGCATCTACCGGGGAGCTGTTTTTT

j_call: TRBJ2-3
clone_size: NA
v_call: TRBV19
d_call: NA
cdr3_aa: CASSISTDTQYF
cdr3_nt: TGTGCCAGTAGTATATCTACAGATACGCAGTATTTT

j_call: TRBJ1-6
clone_size: NA
v_call: TRBV11-2
d_call: NA
cdr3_aa: CASSRTRNSPLHF
cdr3_nt: TGTGCCAGCTCCCGAACCAGGAATTCACCCCTCCACTTT

j_call: TRBJ1-5
clone_size: NA
v_call: TRBV6-2/TRBV6-3
d_call: TRBD1
cdr3_aa: CASSSNPGQRRPQHF
cdr3_nt: TGTGCCAGCAGTTCGAATCCGGGACAGAGAAGGCCCCAGCATTTT

j_call: TRBJ2-3
clone_size: NA
v_call: TRBV29-1
d_call: NA
cdr3_aa: CSVGWAPDTQYF
cdr3_nt: TGCAGCGTTGGGTGGGCACCAGATACGCAGTATTTT

j_call: TRBJ2-3
clone_size: NA
v_call: TRBV14
d_call: TRBD2
cdr3_aa: CASSHGGSRDTQYF
cdr3_nt: TGTGCCAGCAGCCATGGCGGGAGTAGAGATACGCAGTATTTT

j_call: TRBJ2-1
clone_size: NA
v_call: TRBV11-2
d_call: NA
cdr3_aa: CASSSIRGLSYNEQFF
cdr3_nt: TGTGCCAGCAGCTCAATTAGGGGGTTATCCTACAATGAGCAGTTCTTC

j_call: TRBJ1-5
clone_size: NA
v_call: TRBV30
d_call: TRBD1
cdr3_aa: CAWSTQGNFQPQHF
cdr3_nt: TGTGCCTGGAGTACACAGGGGAATTTTCAGCCCCAGCATTTT

j_call: TRBJ2-7
clone_size: NA
v_call: TRBV10-3
d_call: NA
cdr3_aa: CAISDSSYEQYF
cdr3_nt: TGTGCCATCAGTGACAGCTCCTACGAGCAGTACTTC

j_call: TRBJ1-2
clone_size: few
v_call: TRBV18
d_call: TRBD1
cdr3_aa: CASSRSQGMIRSNYGYTF
cdr3_nt: TGTGCCAGCTCACGCTCACAGGGGATGATCCGCTCGAACTATGGCTACACCTTC

j_call: TRBJ2-2
clone_size: NA
v_call: TRBV6-5
d_call: NA
cdr3_aa: CASSTDIPSTGELFF
cdr3_nt: TGTGCCAGCAGTACAGACATCCCCAGCACCGGGGAGCTGTTTTTT